This TCR beta chain was profiled in a study of T cell responses to AZD1222 COVID-19 vaccine. At the level of the study: Analysis merged second doses at about 4 or about 12 weeks. Study-level results: Reports say nearly half of spike-specific TCRs go after unmutated variant regions. Mapped onto spike, vaccine-associated CD4 TCRs spanned it and were dominant at 160-218 and 743-854.

The protocol was immunoSEQ multiplex PCR, while the TCRdb copy is restricted to in-frame clones and leaves out a portion. The repertoire has about 120,000 clones, approximately 91% of them found once; the top ten carry roughly 2.3%. Remarks on this clone: No antigen is known for it.

Source: peripheral blood, taken on day 0 of AZD1222 vaccination. This sequence originates from an adult in good health.

CDR3 sequence (DNA): TGTGCCAGCAGCTACCCGACCACCGGCGGTCAAGAGACCCAGTACTTC. This translates into CASSYPTTGGQETQYF. The chain joins TRBV7-9 to TRBJ2-5; D ambiguous. Germline CDR1 and CDR2: SEHNR and FQNEAQ (reference sequence). V was trimmed by 4 bases and J by 2 bases, leaving 17 bases between them. This CDR3 spans 16 amino acids.